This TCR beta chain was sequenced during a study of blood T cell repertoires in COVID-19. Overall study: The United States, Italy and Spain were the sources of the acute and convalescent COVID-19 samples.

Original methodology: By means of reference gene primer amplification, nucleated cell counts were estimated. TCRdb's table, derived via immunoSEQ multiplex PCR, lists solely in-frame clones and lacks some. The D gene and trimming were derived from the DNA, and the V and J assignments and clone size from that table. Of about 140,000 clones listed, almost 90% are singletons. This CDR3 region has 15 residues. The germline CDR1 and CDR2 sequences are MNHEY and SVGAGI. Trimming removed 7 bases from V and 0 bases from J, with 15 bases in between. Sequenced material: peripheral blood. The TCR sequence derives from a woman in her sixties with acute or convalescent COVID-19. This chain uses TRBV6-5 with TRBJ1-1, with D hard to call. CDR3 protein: CASIQKGLLNTEAFF. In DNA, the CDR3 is TGTGCCAGCATCCAGAAAGGACTTCTGAACACTGAAGCTTTCTTT.